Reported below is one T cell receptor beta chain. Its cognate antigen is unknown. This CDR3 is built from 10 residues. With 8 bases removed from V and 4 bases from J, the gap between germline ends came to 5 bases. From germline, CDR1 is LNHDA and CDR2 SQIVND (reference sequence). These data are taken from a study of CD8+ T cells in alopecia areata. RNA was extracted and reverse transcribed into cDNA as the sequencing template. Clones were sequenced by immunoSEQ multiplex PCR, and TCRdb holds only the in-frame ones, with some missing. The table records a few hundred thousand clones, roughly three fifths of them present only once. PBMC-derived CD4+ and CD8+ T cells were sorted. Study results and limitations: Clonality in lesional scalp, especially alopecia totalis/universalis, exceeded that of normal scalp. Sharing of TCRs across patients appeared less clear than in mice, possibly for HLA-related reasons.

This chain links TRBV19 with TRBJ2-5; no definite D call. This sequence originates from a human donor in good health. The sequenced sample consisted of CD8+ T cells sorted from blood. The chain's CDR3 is CASRLETQYF. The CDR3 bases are TGTGCCAGTCGACTAGAGACCCAGTACTTC.